This T cell receptor beta chain was captured by sequencing in a study of T cells in Graves' hyperthyroidism and ophthalmopathy. Study-wide findings and caveats: Most thyroid clonotypes expanded above 0.001 appeared in blood too. A 13 V-J model separated ophthalmopathy from stable hyperthyroidism.

Stable Graves' hyperthyroidism meant no ophthalmopathy progression within 18 months. On the basis of clinical symptoms, serum thyroxine and TRAb, thyroid ultrasound and orbital computed tomography, diagnoses were made. Researchers amplified the TCR beta CDR3 regions from RNA transcripts. The primer set for the first-round RT-PCR of the TCR CDR3 was HTBI. TCRdb ran MiXCR on the multiplex PCR reads and lists one entry per CDR3 protein. The repertoire has hundreds of thousands of distinct CDR3 sequences, more than 45% of them found once; the top ten carry just over 8%. Comments on this clonotype: Its target is unknown.

V lost 7 bases, J lost 5 bases, and 9 bases stayed unmatched. Germline-derived CDR1 and CDR2 are KGHDR and SFDVKD. The CDR3 covers 14 residues. The V call is TRBV24-1, the J call TRBJ2-7; 8 bases line up with TRBD1. The sample was peripheral blood or thyroid tissue (not recorded which). This sequence originates from a woman between 18 and 30 years old with Graves' hyperthyroidism. Here the CDR3 DNA reads TGTGCCACCAGCCCCGGGACAGGAAGGGACGAGCAGTACTTC. This encodes CATSPGTGRDEQYF.